The 8 T cell receptor beta chains below come from one sample, sequenced in a study of T cells in Graves' hyperthyroidism and ophthalmopathy. TCR beta CDR3 sequences were amplified from RNA transcripts. First-round RT-PCR targeting the TCR CDR3 was performed with the HTBI primer set. TCRdb used MiXCR to reprocess the multiplex PCR reads, holding one entry per CDR3 protein. The table has hundreds of thousands of distinct CDR3 sequences, roughly 15% seen once. The sample taken for sequencing was blood. These receptors were collected from a woman aged 25 to 39 with Graves' hyperthyroidism.

This clonotype was counted at least ten times. This rearrangement joins TRBV7-8 to TRBJ2-5, with D perhaps matching TRBD1 (5 bases). The germline V gene encodes CDR1 SGHVS and CDR2 FQNEAQ. With 3 bases removed from V and 4 bases from J, the gap between germline ends came to 12 bases. The CDR3 runs 14 residues. Here the CDR3 DNA reads TGTGCCAGCAGCTTGGGGCGGCGCGGAGAGACCCAGTACTTC. Encoded protein: CASSLGRRGETQYF.

This clonotype was counted at least ten times. The rearrangement uses TRBV2 and TRBJ1-1; D is ambiguous. Trimming pared 3 bases from V and 1 base from J, leaving 6 bases between. The germline CDR1 and CDR2 sequences are SNHLY and FYNNEI. This CDR3 has 13 amino acids. The CDR3, as DNA: TGTGCCAGCAGTGAGAGAGGGAACACTGAAGCTTTCTTT. Amino acid sequence: CASSERGNTEAFF.

The sample holds many counts of this clonotype. This sequence joins TRBV3-1 and TRBJ1-1; 12 bases map to TRBD1. The CDR3 has 16 residues. Germline V CDR1 and CDR2: LGHDT, YNNKEL (reference sequence). V lost 3 bases to trimming and J lost 6 bases; unmatched junction nucleotides: 8. As DNA, the CDR3 is TGTGCCAGCAGCCACCGGGACAGGGGGCTGAGGGCTGAAGCTTTCTTT. Its protein is CASSHRDRGLRAEAFF.

The sample holds a few counts of this clonotype. V is TRBV20-1 and J is TRBJ1-3; D is possibly TRBD1 (5 bases). Germline loops: CDR1 DFQATT, CDR2 SNEGSKA (reference sequence). V lost 0 bases and J lost 2, with 11 bases in between. The CDR3 is made up of 15 amino acids. The CDR3: CSARDGGMAGNTIYF. In DNA, the CDR3 is TGCAGTGCTAGAGATGGGGGGATGGCTGGAAACACCATATATTTT.

This clonotype appeared many times. The chain combines TRBV12-3 or TRBV12-4 with TRBJ1-4, with D perhaps matching TRBD1 (5 bases). The V and J ends lost 2 bases and 4 bases respectively, with 8 bases between them. This CDR3 has 14 residues. CDR3 sequence (DNA): TGTGCCAGCAGTTTATCAGGGAATAATGAAAAACTGTTTTTT. Translation gives CASSLSGNNEKLFF.

This clonotype was seen more than once but under ten times. The chain recombines TRBV6-1 with TRBJ2-1; D may correspond to TRBD1 or TRBD2 (6 bases each). The V and J ends lost 10 bases and 7 bases respectively, with 23 bases between them. CDR1 is MNHNS and CDR2 is SASEGT in the germline V gene. The CDR3 contains 15 residues. The CDR3 protein is CATLPRGASWNEQFF. The CDR3 bases are TGTGCCACCCTGCCGAGGGGGGCGAGTTGGAATGAGCAGTTCTTC.

The rearrangement joins TRBV12-3 or TRBV12-4 to TRBJ1-1; TRBD1 agrees at 9 bases. This CDR3 spans 14 amino acids. The V segment lost 6 bases and the J segment 5 bases; nucleotides outside the gene matches: 7. This CDR3 reads CASRQGAGWTEAFF. In nucleotides, the CDR3 is TGTGCCAGCAGACAGGGGGCGGGCTGGACTGAAGCTTTCTTT.

This clonotype came up many times. The chain uses TRBV12-3 or TRBV12-4 and TRBJ1-2, with D maybe TRBD1 (5 bases). CDR3 length: 16 amino acids. V was pared by 4 bases and J by 0 bases, with 15 bases between. The CDR3 reads CASSSGTGAPNYGYTF. The CDR3 nucleotides read TGTGCCAGCAGTTCAGGGACCGGCGCCCCTAACTATGGCTACACCTTC.